A single sample is the source of the 24 T cell receptor beta chains below, sequenced in a study of T cells after yellow fever vaccination. MiXCR was run by TCRdb on the 5' RACE reads, yielding one entry per CDR3 protein. The sample contains about 150,000 distinct CDR3 sequences, approximately 6.6% of which appear only once. Sample: CD4+ T cells sorted from PBMCs, taken 10 days after the yellow fever booster vaccination. All receptors come from a man aged 25 to 40 who received the YFV17D yellow fever vaccine.

Points on this clonotype: This may be a read error, as it is one base from a much larger clone. The chain couples TRBV7-6 to TRBJ2-1; possibly TRBD1 for D (6 bases). The germline gives CDR1 SGHVS, CDR2 FNYEAQ. The CDR3 length is 14 residues. DNA for the CDR3: TGTGCCAGCAGCTCGGACAGCTCCTACAGTGAGCAGTTCTTC. Translation gives CASSSDSSYSEQFF.

This clonotype was seen ten or more times. The chain links TRBV29-1 to TRBJ2-5; no clear D gene. Germline assignment: CDR1 SQVTM and CDR2 ANQGSEA. V gave up 4 bases and J gave up 5 bases, with 8 bases separating them. CDR3 length: 11 amino acids. The CDR3 DNA reads as TGCAGCGTTGTTGTTATGGAGACCCAGTACTTC. Its translation: CSVVVMETQYF.

V usage is TRBV10-2 and J usage is TRBJ2-1, with D perhaps TRBD2 (6 bases). Trimming cost V 6 bases and J 4 bases, with 10 bases left between them. This CDR3 has 13 amino acids. Germline V gives CDR1 WSHSY, CDR2 SAAADI. CDR3 in DNA: TGCGCCAGCAGAGATGGAGGGTACAATGAGCAGTTCTTC. Amino acid sequence: CASRDGGYNEQFF.

This clonotype was seen ten or more times. This rearrangement joins TRBV29-1 to TRBJ2-3; D not certain. The CDR3 sequence is 12 residues long. With 7 bases removed from V and 4 bases from J, the gap between germline ends came to 12 bases. Germline lookup yields CDR1 SQVTM and CDR2 ANQGSEA. CDR3 loop: CSEGPTPDTQYF. The CDR3 DNA reads as TGCAGCGAGGGCCCTACCCCAGATACGCAGTATTTT.

This clonotype was observed many times. This chain's CDR3 is CASSYSPGGYYEQYF. DNA for the CDR3: TGTGCCAGCAGTTACTCGCCCGGGGGGTACTACGAGCAGTACTTC. The chain has TRBV6-5 and TRBJ2-7; 7 bases fit TRBD2. Losses at the gene ends were 0 bases for V and 3 bases for J; bases not matched to a gene: 5. Germline V CDR1 and CDR2: MNHEY, SVGAGI. CDR3 length equals 15 residues.

This clonotype showed up many times. This chain joins TRBV7-9 and TRBJ2-7, with D perhaps assigned TRBD1 or TRBD2 (5 bases each). Germline CDR1 reads SEHNR; CDR2 reads FQNEAQ (reference sequence). V was shortened by 1 base and J by 3 bases, with 10 bases between the two germline ends. The CDR3 has 14 residues. CDR3 bases: TGTGCCAGCAGCTTAGACAGGAGGTACTACGAGCAGTACTTC. As protein: CASSLDRRYYEQYF. Supplemented by reference TRBV7-9 and TRBJ2-7, the full variable domain reads DTGVSQNPRHKITKRGQNVTFRCDPISEHNRLYWYRQTLGQGPEFLTYFQNEAQLEKSRLLSDRFSAERPKGSFSTLEIQRTEQGDSAMYLCASSLDRRYYEQYFGPGTRLTVT.

This clonotype has at least ten counts. This rearrangement joins TRBV7-2 to TRBJ2-7; D is unresolved. The germline V gene has CDR1 SGHTA and CDR2 FQGNSA. V was cut by 1 base and J by 5 bases, with 12 bases left in between. This CDR3 spans 14 amino acids. The CDR3: CASSLVGASHEQYF. The CDR3 DNA follows: TGTGCCAGCAGCTTAGTCGGTGCTTCCCACGAGCAGTACTTC.

The chain joins TRBV12-3 or TRBV12-4 to TRBJ2-5; D might be TRBD2 (6 bases). Trimming shortened V by 10 bases and J by 2 bases, and 14 bases separated the two germline ends. There are 13 residues in the CDR3. The CDR3 sequence: CAISPGLQETQYF. Here the CDR3 DNA reads TGTGCCATCAGCCCGGGACTTCAAGAGACCCAGTACTTC.

In DNA, the CDR3 is TGTGCCAGCAGCTTGGTACTAGCGGGGGCAGGTACGCAGTATTTT. Its protein product is CASSLVLAGAGTQYF. This chain links TRBV5-4 with TRBJ2-3; TRBD2 matches 11 bases. Germline CDR1 reads SGHNT; CDR2 reads YYREEE (reference sequence). This CDR3 has 15 residues. V dropped 0 bases and J dropped 8; count of bases not matched to a gene: 5.

This clonotype was found many times. The rearrangement uses TRBV7-9 and TRBJ2-5, with TRBD1 matching 8 bases. The CDR3 spans 14 residues. Looked up from germline, CDR1 is SEHNR and CDR2 is FQNEAQ (reference sequence). With V trimmed by 5 bases and J by 4 bases, 6 bases remained unmatched. The DNA of the CDR3 is TGTGCCAGCAGCGCCTCAGGGGGCCTAGAGACCCAGTACTTC. Translating gives CASSASGGLETQYF.

This clonotype appeared many times. The V gene is TRBV23-1, the J gene TRBJ2-7; a weak D match, TRBD2 (5 bases). TRBV23-1 is an open reading frame whose function is uncertain. V lost 1 base and J lost 3, with 16 bases in between. The CDR3 length is 16 residues. CDR3 in amino acids: CASSQFGGGASYEQYF. The CDR3 nucleotides read TGCGCCAGCAGTCAATTCGGAGGCGGAGCCAGCTACGAGCAGTACTTC.

This clonotype was seen only a few times. The chain recombines TRBV5-1 with TRBJ2-3; D might be TRBD1 (5 bases). Trimming cost V 1 base and J 4 bases, with 22 bases left between them. Germline loops: CDR1 SGHRS, CDR2 YFSETQ. The CDR3 runs to 18 residues. CDR3 amino acids: CASSLSGHQGWRADTQYF. CDR3 sequence (DNA): TGCGCCAGCAGCTTGAGTGGCCACCAGGGTTGGCGCGCAGATACGCAGTATTTT.

This clonotype was observed at least ten times. Written as DNA, the CDR3 is TGTGCCAGCAGCTTAGTAGGCCAGATGAACACTGAAGCTTTCTTT. Protein: CASSLVGQMNTEAFF. The chain carries TRBV7-2 and TRBJ1-1, with D unresolved. The CDR3 is made up of 15 amino acids. V lost 1 base and J 0 bases, leaving 9 bases between the germline ends. Germline V lookup: CDR1 SGHTA, CDR2 FQGNSA.

In its sample, this clonotype was seen many times. This chain joins TRBV6-5 and TRBJ2-1; 9 bases match TRBD2. CDR1 MNHEY and CDR2 SVGAGI come from the germline V gene. The V gene end was trimmed by 0 bases and the J gene end by 8 bases; junction bases not matched to a gene: 5. This CDR3 comprises 15 residues. CDR3 DNA sequence: TGTGCCAGCAGTTACTCGGTTCGCGGGAGGGATGAGCAGTTCTTC. Amino acids: CASSYSVRGRDEQFF.

The table lists this clonotype with many counts. The V and J genes are TRBV19 and TRBJ2-5, with TRBD2 matching 7 bases. The germline CDR1 and CDR2 sequences are LNHDA and SQIVND (reference sequence). The CDR3 loop spans 15 amino acids. V lost 10 bases to trimming and J lost 2 bases; unmatched junction nucleotides: 13. The CDR3 spells CATRTRAGLQETQYF. In DNA form, the CDR3 reads TGTGCCACCAGAACTAGAGCGGGGCTACAAGAGACCCAGTACTTC.

In its sample, this clonotype was seen many times. This rearrangement joins TRBV7-2 to TRBJ2-1; a possible D gene is TRBD1 (5 bases). This CDR3 region has 16 residues. The germline gives CDR1 SGHTA, CDR2 FQGNSA. Trimming cost V 0 bases and J 0 bases, with 9 bases left between them. The CDR3 nucleotides are TGTGCCAGCAGCTTAGCGGGGCGGAGCTCCTACAATGAGCAGTTCTTC. Residues: CASSLAGRSSYNEQFF.

This clonotype was observed many times. The chain employs TRBV15 and TRBJ2-4, with D unclear. Germline V gene lookup returns CDR1 LNHNV and CDR2 YYDKDF (reference sequence). V lost 0 bases and J 0 bases, leaving 3 bases between the germline ends. The CDR3 sequence is 14 residues long. CDR3 amino acids: CATSRDPAKNIQYF. The DNA of the CDR3 is TGTGCCACCAGCAGAGATCCAGCCAAAAACATTCAGTACTTC.

The genes are TRBV12-3 or TRBV12-4 and TRBJ1-2; 8 positions agree with TRBD1. The CDR3 length is 15 residues. V shed 6 bases and J 6 bases; nucleotides not matched to a gene: 12. CDR3 coding DNA: TGTGCCAGCAGCCTCCAGAGGACAGGGTCTAATGGCTACACCTTC. Amino acids: CASSLQRTGSNGYTF.

This rearrangement joins TRBV6-2 or TRBV6-3 to TRBJ2-1; D remains unclear. V gave up 6 bases and J gave up 9 bases, with 12 bases separating them. The CDR3 has 12 residues. CDR1 is MNHEY and CDR2 is SVGEGT in the germline V gene. CDR3 DNA sequence: TGTGCCAGCAGCACGGCCTTTGGTGAGCAGTTCTTC. Protein product: CASSTAFGEQFF.

Details on this clonotype: It may be a read error: a sequence one base away is much more abundant. V and J are TRBV3-1 and TRBJ2-1; no reliable D call. Germline V lookup: CDR1 LGHDT, CDR2 YNNKEL (reference sequence). The CDR3 has 12 residues. Between the trimmed V and J ends, which lost 6 bases and 9 bases, there was a span of 12 bases. The DNA for the CDR3 is TGTGCCAGCAGTCCCGATTGTGGTGAGCAGTTCTTC. Protein: CASSPDCGEQFF.

This clonotype was counted only a few times. This rearrangement joins TRBV20-1 to TRBJ1-6, with D possibly TRBD1 on 5 matching bases. The CDR3 contains 16 residues. Germline CDR1 reads DFQATT; CDR2 reads SNEGSKA (reference sequence). The ends were cut back, 6 bases at V and 2 bases at J, with 17 bases in the middle. The CDR3 DNA reads as TGCAGTGCGCCGAAGGGCCAGGGCACCTATAATTCACCCCTCCACTTT. It specifies CSAPKGQGTYNSPLHF.

This clonotype was counted only a few times. This chain connects TRBV15 to TRBJ2-1, with 13 bases fitting TRBD2. The V segment lost 2 bases and the J segment 6 bases; nucleotides outside the gene matches: 1. This CDR3 comprises 15 residues. Germline CDR1 and CDR2: LNHNV and YYDKDF (reference sequence). The CDR3 protein is CATSRRTSGSNEQFF. The DNA for the CDR3 is TGTGCCACCAGCAGAAGGACTAGCGGGAGCAATGAGCAGTTCTTC.

This clonotype has a count of ten or more. The DNA of the CDR3 is TGTGCCATCAACCACCCCGGGGACAGCAGCTCTGGGGCCAACGTCCTGACTTTC. Protein: CAINHPGDSSSGANVLTF. The rearrangement links TRBV10-3 to TRBJ2-6; 7 nucleotides line up with TRBD1. The germline V gene has CDR1 ENHRY and CDR2 SYGVKD. Trimming took 7 bases from V and 0 from J; bases not matched to a gene: 12. The CDR3 loop spans 18 amino acids.

This clonotype was observed many times. The chain joins TRBV30 to TRBJ1-2; D gene uncertain. This CDR3 contains 11 residues. The germline CDR1 and CDR2 sequences are GTSNPN and SVGIG (reference sequence). CDR3 loop: CGQLYNYGYTF. The CDR3 DNA reads as TGTGGGCAGCTTTACAACTATGGCTACACCTTC.